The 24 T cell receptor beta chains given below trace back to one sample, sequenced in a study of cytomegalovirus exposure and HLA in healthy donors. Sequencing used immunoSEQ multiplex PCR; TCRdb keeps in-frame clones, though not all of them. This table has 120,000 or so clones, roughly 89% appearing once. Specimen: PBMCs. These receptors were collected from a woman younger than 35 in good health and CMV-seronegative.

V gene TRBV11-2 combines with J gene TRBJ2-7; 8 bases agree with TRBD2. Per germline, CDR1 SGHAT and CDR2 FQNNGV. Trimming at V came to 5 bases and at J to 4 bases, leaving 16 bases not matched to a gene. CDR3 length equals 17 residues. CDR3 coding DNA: TGTGCCAGCAGCCCCATTAAAGCGGCTAGCGGGTATTACGAGCAGTACTTC. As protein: CASSPIKAASGYYEQYF.

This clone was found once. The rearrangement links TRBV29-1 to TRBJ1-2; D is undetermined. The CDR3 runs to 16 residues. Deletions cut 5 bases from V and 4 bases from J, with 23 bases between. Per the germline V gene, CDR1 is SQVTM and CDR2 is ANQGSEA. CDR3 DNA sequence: TGCAGCGTTTCAGTCGGCTCGGTGGAGGCAACCTATGGCTACACCTTC. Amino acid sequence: CSVSVGSVEATYGYTF.

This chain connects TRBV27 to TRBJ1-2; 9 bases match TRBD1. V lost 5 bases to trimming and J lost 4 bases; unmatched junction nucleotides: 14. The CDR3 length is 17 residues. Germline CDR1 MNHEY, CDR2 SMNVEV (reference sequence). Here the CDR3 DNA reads TGTGCCAGCAGTCCCGGGACAGGGTGGTCCCTAGGCTATGGCTACACCTTC. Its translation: CASSPGTGWSLGYGYTF.

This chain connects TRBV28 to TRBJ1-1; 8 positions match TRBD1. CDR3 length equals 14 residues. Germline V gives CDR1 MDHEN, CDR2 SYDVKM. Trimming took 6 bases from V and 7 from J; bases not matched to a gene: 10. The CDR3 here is CASRSGTGTFEAFF. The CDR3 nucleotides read TGTGCCAGCAGATCCGGGACAGGTACTTTTGAAGCTTTCTTT.

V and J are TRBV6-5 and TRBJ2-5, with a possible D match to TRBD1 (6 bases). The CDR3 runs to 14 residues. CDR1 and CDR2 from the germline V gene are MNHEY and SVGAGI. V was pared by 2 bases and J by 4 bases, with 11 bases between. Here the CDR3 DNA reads TGTGCCAGCAGTTACCACGGACAGATAGAGACCCAGTACTTC. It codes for CASSYHGQIETQYF.

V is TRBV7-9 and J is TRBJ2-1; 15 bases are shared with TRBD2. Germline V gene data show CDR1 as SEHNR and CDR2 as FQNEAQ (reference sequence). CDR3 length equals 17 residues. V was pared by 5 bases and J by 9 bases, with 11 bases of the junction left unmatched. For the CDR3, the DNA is TGTGCCAGCAGCCTGCCGGGACTAGCGGGAGGAGAGGGTGAGCAGTTCTTC. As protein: CASSLPGLAGGEGEQFF.

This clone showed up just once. In DNA, the CDR3 is TGCGCCAGCAGCCTTCGCCGGGACAGTATGAGGAGGAATGAAAAACTGTTTTTT. This gives the protein CASSLRRDSMRRNEKLFF. The chain carries TRBV4-3 and TRBJ1-4; 7 bases are shared with TRBD1. The CDR3 is made up of 18 amino acids. V lost 4 bases to trimming and J lost 5 bases; unmatched junction nucleotides: 16. The germline V gene encodes CDR1 LGHNA and CDR2 YSLEER.

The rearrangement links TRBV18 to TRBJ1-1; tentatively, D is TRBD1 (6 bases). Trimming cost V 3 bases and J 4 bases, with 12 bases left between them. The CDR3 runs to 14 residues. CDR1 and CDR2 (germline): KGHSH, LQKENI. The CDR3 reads CASSPHREPTEAFF. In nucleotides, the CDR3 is TGTGCCAGCTCACCTCACAGGGAGCCCACTGAAGCTTTCTTT. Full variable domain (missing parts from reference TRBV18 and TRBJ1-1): NAGVMQNPRHLVRRRGQEARLRCSPMKGHSHVYWYRQLPEEGLKFMVYLQKENIIDESGMPKERFSAEFPKEGPSILRIQQVVRGDSAAYFCASSPHREPTEAFFGQGTRLTVV.

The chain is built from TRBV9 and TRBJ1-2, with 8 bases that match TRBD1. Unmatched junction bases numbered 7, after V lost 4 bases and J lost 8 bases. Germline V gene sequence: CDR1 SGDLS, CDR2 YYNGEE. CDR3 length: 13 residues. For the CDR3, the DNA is TGTGCCAGCAGCCCTCGGACAGGGAGCGGCTACACCTTC. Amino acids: CASSPRTGSGYTF.

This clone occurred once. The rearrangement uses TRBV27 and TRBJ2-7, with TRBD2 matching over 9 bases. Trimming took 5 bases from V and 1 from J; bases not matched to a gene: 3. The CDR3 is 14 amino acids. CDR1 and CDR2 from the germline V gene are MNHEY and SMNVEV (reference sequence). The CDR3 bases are TGTGCCAGCAGTGCTAGCGGGGTTTCCTACGAGCAGTACTTC. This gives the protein CASSASGVSYEQYF.

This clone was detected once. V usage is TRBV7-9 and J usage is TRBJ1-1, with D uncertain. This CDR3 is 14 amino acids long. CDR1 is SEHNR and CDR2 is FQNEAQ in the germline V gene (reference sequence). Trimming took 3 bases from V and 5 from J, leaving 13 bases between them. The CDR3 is CASSFERVLTEAFF. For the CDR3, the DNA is TGTGCCAGCAGCTTCGAGAGGGTCCTGACTGAAGCTTTCTTT.

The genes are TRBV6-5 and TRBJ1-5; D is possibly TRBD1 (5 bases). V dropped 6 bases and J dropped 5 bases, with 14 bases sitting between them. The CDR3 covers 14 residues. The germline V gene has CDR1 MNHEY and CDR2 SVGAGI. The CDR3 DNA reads TGTGCCAGCAGCGATGGGGGGAGGTATCAGCCCCAGCATTTT. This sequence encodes CASSDGGRYQPQHF.

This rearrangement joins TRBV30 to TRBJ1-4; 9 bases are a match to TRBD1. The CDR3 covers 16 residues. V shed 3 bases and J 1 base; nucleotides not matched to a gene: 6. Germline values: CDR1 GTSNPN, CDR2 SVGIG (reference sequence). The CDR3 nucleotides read TGTGCCTGGAGCCGGGGACAGGGAGGAACTAATGAAAAACTGTTTTTT. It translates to CAWSRGQGGTNEKLFF.

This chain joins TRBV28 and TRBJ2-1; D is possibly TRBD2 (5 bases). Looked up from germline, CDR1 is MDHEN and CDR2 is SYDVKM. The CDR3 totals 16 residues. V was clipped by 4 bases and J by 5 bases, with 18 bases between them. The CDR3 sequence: CASSSVATTTHNEQFF. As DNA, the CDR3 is TGTGCCAGCAGTTCCGTGGCCACGACTACCCACAATGAGCAGTTCTTC.

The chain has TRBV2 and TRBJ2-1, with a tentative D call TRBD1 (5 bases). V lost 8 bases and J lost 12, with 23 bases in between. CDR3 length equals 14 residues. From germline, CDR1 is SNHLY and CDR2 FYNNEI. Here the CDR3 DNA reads TGTGCCAGCGGGAAGACAGCGATACAATGGGGGCAGTTCTTC. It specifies CASGKTAIQWGQFF.

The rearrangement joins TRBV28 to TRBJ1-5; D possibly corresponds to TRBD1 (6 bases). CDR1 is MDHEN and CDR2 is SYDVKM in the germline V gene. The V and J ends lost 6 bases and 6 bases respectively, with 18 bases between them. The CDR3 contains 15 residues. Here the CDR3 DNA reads TGTGCCAGCAGGGGGATGGGGGCGAATGGTCAGCCCCAGCATTTT. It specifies CASRGMGANGQPQHF. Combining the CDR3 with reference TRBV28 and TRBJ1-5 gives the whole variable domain DVKVTQSSRYLVKRTGEKVFLECVQDMDHENMFWYRQDPGLGLRLIYFSYDVKMKEKGDIPEGYSVSREKKERFSLILESASTNQTSMYLCASRGMGANGQPQHFGDGTRLSIL.

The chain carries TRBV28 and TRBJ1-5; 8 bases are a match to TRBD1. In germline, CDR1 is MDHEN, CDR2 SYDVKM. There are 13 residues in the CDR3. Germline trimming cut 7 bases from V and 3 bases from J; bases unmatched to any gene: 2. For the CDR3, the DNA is TGTGCCAGCAAGACAGGGGTCAATCAGCCCCAGCATTTT. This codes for CASKTGVNQPQHF.

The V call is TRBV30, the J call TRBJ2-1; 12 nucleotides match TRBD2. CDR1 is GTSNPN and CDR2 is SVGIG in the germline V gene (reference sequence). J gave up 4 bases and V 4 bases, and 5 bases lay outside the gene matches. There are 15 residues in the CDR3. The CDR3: CAWTSGRGFYNEQFF. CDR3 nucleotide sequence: TGTGCCTGGACTAGCGGGAGGGGCTTTTACAATGAGCAGTTCTTC.

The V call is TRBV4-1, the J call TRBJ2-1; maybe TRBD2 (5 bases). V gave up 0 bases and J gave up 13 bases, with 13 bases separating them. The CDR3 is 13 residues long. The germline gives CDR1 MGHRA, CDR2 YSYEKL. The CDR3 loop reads CASSQDLASYQFF. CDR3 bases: TGCGCCAGCAGCCAAGATTTGGCTAGCTACCAGTTCTTC.

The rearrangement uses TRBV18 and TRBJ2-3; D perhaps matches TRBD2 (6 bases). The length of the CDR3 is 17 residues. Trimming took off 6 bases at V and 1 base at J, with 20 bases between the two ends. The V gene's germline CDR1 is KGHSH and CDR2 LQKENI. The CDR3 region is CASSRFDGGDRTDTQYF. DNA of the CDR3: TGTGCCAGCTCCCGGTTTGATGGCGGGGACCGCACAGATACGCAGTATTTT. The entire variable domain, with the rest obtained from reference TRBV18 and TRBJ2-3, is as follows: NAGVMQNPRHLVRRRGQEARLRCSPMKGHSHVYWYRQLPEEGLKFMVYLQKENIIDESGMPKERFSAEFPKEGPSILRIQQVVRGDSAAYFCASSRFDGGDRTDTQYFGPGTRLTVL.

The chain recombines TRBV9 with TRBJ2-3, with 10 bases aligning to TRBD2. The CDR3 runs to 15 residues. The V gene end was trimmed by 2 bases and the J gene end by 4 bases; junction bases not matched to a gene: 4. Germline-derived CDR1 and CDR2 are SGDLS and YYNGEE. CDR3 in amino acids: CASSVSSGSADTQYF. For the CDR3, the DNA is TGTGCCAGCAGCGTGTCTAGCGGGAGTGCAGATACGCAGTATTTT.

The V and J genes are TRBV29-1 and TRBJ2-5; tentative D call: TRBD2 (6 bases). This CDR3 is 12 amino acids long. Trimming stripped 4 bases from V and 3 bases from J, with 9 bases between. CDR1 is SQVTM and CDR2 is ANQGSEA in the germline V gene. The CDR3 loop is CSVGGGEETQYF. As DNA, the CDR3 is TGCAGCGTTGGTGGAGGGGAAGAGACCCAGTACTTC.

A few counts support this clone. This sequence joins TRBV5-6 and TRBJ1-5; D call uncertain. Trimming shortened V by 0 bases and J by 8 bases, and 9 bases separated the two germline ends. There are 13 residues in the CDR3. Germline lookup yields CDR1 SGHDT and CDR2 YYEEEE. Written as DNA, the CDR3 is TGTGCCAGCAGCTTGGGTACGGGGAAGCCCCAGCATTTT. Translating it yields CASSLGTGKPQHF.

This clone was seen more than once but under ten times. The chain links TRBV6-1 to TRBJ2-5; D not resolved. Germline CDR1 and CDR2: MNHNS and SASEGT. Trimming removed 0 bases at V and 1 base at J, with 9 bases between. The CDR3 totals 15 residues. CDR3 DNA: TGTGCCAGCAGTGAAGCAGGCGGCAGCCAAGAGACCCAGTACTTC. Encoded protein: CASSEAGGSQETQYF.